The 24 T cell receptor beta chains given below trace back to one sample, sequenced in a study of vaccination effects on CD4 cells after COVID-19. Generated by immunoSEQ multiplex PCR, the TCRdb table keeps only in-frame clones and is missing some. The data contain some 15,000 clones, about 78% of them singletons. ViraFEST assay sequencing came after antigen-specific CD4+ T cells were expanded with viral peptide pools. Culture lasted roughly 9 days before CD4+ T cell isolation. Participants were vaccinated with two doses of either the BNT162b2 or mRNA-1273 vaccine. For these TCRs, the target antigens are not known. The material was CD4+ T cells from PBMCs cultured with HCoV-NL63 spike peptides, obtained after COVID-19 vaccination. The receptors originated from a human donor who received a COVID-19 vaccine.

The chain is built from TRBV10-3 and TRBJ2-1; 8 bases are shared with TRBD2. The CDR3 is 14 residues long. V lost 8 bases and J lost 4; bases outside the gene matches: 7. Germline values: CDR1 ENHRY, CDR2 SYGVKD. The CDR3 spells CAIRGGTTYNEQFF. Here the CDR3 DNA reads TGTGCCATCCGGGGGGGGACTACTTACAATGAGCAGTTCTTC.

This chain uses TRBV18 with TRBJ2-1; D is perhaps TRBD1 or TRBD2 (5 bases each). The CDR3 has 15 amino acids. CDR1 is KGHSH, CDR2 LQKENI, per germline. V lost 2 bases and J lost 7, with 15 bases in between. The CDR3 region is CASSPKLREWNEQFF. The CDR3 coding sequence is TGTGCCAGCTCACCAAAACTCAGGGAGTGGAATGAGCAGTTCTTC.

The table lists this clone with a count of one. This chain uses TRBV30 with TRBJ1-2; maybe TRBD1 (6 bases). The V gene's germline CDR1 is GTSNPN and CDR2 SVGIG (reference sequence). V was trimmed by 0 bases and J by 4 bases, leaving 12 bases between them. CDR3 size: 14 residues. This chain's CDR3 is CAWSVPGGPYGYTF. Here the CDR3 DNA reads TGTGCCTGGAGTGTACCGGGGGGCCCCTATGGCTACACCTTC.

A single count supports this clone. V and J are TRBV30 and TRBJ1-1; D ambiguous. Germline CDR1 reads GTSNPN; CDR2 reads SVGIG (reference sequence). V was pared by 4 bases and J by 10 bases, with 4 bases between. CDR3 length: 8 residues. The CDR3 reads CAWNAAFF. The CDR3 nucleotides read TGTGCCTGGAATGCAGCTTTCTTT.

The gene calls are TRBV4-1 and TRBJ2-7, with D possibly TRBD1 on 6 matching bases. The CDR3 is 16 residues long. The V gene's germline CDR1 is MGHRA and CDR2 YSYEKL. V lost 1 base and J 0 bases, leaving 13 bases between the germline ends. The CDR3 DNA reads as TGCGCCAGCAGCCAAGTTTGGACAGCCAACTCCTACGAGCAGTACTTC. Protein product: CASSQVWTANSYEQYF.

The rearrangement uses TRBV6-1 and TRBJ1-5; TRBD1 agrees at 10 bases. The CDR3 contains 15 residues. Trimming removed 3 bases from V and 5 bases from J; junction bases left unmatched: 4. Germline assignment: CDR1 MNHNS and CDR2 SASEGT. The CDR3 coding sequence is TGTGCCAGCAGTGAGCCGGGACAGGGGTATCAGCCCCAGCATTTT. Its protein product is CASSEPGQGYQPQHF.

The CDR3 protein is CAISESGAYSGANVLTF. CDR3 coding DNA: TGTGCCATCAGTGAGTCGGGCGCATACTCTGGGGCCAACGTCCTGACTTTC. This rearrangement joins TRBV10-3 to TRBJ2-6; D remains ambiguous. V gave up 0 bases and J gave up 0 bases, with 9 bases separating them. Germline lookup yields CDR1 ENHRY and CDR2 SYGVKD. This CDR3 contains 17 residues.

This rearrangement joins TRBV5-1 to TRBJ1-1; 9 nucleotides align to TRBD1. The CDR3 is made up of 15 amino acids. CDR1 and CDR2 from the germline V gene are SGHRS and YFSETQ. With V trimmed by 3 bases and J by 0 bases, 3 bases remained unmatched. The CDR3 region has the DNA TGCGCCAGCAGCTCGGGACAGGGAGTGAACACTGAAGCTTTCTTT. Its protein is CASSSGQGVNTEAFF.

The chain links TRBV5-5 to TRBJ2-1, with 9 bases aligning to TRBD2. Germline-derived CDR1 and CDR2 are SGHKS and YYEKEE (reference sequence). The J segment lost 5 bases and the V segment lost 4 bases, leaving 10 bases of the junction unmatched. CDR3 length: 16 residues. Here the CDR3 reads CASSPPRVAGDNEQFF. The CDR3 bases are TGTGCCAGCAGCCCCCCGAGGGTAGCGGGGGACAATGAGCAGTTCTTC. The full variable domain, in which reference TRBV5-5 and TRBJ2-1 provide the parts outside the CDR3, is DAGVTQSPTHLIKTRGQQVTLRCSPISGHKSVSWYQQVLGQGPQFIFQYYEKEERGRGNFPDRFSARQFPNYSSELNVNALLLGDSALYLCASSPPRVAGDNEQFFGPGTRLTVL.

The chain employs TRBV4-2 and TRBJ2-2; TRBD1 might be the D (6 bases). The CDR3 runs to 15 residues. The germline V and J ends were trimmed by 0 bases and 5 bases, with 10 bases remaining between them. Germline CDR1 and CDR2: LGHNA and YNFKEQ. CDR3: CASSQDRQGTGELFF. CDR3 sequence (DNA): TGTGCCAGCAGCCAAGATCGGCAGGGGACCGGGGAGCTGTTTTTT.

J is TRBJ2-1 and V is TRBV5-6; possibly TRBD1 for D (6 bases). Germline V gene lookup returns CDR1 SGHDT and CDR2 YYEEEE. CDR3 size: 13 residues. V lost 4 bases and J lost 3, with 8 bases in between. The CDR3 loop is CASSPDSYNEQFF. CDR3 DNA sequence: TGTGCCAGCAGCCCGGACAGCTACAATGAGCAGTTCTTC.

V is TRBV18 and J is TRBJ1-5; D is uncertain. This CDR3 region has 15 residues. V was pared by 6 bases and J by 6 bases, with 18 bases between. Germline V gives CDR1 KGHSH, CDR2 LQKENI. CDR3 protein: CASSITGPGFQPQHF. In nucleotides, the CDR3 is TGTGCCAGCTCCATAACTGGACCGGGGTTTCAGCCCCAGCATTTT.

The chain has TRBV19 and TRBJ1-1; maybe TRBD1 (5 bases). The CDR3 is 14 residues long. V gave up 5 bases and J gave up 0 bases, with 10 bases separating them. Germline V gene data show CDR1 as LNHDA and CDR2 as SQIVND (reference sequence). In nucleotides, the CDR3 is TGTGCCAGTAGTCCTGGGACGGTGAACACTGAAGCTTTCTTT. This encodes CASSPGTVNTEAFF.

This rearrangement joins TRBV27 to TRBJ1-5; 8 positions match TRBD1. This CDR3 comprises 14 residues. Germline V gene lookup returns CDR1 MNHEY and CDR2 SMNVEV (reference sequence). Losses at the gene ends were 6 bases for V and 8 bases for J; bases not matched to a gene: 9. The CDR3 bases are TGTGCCAGCAGCCGGGGGACAGGCTCCGAGCCCCAGCATTTT. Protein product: CASSRGTGSEPQHF.

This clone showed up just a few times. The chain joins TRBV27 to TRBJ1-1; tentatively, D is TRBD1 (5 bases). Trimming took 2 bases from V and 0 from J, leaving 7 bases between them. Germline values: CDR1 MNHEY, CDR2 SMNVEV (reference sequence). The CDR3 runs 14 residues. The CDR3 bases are TGTGCCAGCAGTTTACAGGGCCTGAACACTGAAGCTTTCTTT. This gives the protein CASSLQGLNTEAFF.

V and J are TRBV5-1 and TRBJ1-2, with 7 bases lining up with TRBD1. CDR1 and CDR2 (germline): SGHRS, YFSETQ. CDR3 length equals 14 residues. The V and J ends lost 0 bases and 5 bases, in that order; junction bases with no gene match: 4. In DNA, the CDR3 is TGCGCCAGCAGCTTGGGGTCAGGGGGTTATGGCTACACCTTC. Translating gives CASSLGSGGYGYTF.

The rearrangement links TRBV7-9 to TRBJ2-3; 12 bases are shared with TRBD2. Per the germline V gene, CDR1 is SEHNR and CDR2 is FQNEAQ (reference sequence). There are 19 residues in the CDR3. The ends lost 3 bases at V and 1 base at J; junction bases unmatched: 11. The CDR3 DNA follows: TGTGCCAGCAGCTTGGTCCTAGCGGGAGGGTCTAGGGGCACAGATACGCAGTATTTT. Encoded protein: CASSLVLAGGSRGTDTQYF. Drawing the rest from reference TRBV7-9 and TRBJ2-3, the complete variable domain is DTGVSQNPRHKITKRGQNVTFRCDPISEHNRLYWYRQTLGQGPEFLTYFQNEAQLEKSRLLSDRFSAERPKGSFSTLEIQRTEQGDSAMYLCASSLVLAGGSRGTDTQYFGPGTRLTVL.

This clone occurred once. DNA of the CDR3: TGTGCCAGTAAGGTGGGGGCTCTCATGAACACTGAAGCTTTCTTT. Translated: CASKVGALMNTEAFF. The rearrangement joins TRBV19 to TRBJ1-1; D might be TRBD1 (6 bases). V was clipped by 7 bases and J by 0 bases, with 15 bases between them. The CDR3 spans 15 residues. Germline V gives CDR1 LNHDA, CDR2 SQIVND (reference sequence).

The DNA for the CDR3 is TGTGCAAGTCGCTTAGAAGAGAGGCTAACCCCCTATGGCTACACCTTC. As protein: CASRLEERLTPYGYTF. The chain has TRBV12-2 and TRBJ1-2. TRBV12-2 is flagged as a pseudogene. The CDR3 consists of 16 residues.

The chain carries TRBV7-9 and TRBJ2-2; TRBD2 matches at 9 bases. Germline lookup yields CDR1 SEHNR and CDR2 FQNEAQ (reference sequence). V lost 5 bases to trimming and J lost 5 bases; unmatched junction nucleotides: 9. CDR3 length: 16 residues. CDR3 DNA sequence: TGTGCCAGCAGCCTTAGCGGGAGTGGTTTAACCGGGGAGCTGTTTTTT. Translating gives CASSLSGSGLTGELFF.

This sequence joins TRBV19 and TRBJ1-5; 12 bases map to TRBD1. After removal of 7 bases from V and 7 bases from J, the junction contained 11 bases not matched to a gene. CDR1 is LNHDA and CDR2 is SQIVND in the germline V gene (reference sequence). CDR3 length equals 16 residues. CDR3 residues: CASIGTGGALGQPQHF. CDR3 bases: TGTGCCAGTATTGGGACAGGGGGCGCGTTGGGACAGCCCCAGCATTTT.

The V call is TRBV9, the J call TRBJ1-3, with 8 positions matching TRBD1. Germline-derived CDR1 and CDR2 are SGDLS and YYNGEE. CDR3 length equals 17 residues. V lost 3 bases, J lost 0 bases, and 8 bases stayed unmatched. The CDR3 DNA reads TGTGCCAGCAGCGGGGAAGGACAGGGACGCTCTGGAAACACCATATATTTT. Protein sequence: CASSGEGQGRSGNTIYF.

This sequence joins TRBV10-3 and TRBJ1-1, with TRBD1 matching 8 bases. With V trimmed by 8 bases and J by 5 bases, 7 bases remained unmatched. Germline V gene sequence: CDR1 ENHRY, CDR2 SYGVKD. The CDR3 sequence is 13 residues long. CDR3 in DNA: TGTGCCATCCAGGGGGCAACGAGGACTGAAGCTTTCTTT. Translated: CAIQGATRTEAFF.

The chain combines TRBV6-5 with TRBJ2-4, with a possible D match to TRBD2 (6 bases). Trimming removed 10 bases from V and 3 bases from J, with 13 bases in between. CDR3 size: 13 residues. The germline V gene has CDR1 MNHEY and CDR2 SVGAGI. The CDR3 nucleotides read TGTGCCACTACGGACTACGGCAAAAACATTCAGTACTTC. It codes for CATTDYGKNIQYF.